Given below is one T cell receptor (beta chain) in context. Within the sample, other DNA sequences also encode this same CDR3. Original data processing: Reference gene primers were amplified, and this amplification served to estimate nucleated cell counts. Sequencing used immunoSEQ multiplex PCR; TCRdb keeps in-frame clones, though not all of them. That table is the source of V, J and clone size, and D and trimming were worked out from the DNA. This table has approximately 240,000 clones, more than 65% appearing once. Germline V gene data show CDR1 as MNHEY and CDR2 as SVGAGI. The ends lost 8 bases at V and 7 bases at J; junction bases unmatched: 4. This CDR3 spans 13 amino acids. The data belong to a study of blood T cell repertoires in COVID-19. Study-wide background: The origin of the acute and convalescent COVID-19 samples was the United States, Italy and Spain. PBMCs, B-cell-depleted T cells, or T cells were the source of the cDNA or gDNA that made up the material.

Sequenced input: peripheral blood. The receptor was derived from a woman aged 55-69 years with acute or convalescent COVID-19. The chain employs TRBV6-5 and TRBJ1-6; the match to TRBD1 covers 8 bases. The CDR3 nucleotides read TGTGCCAGCTCTACAGGGGGGAATTCACCCCTCCACTTT. It translates to CASSTGGNSPLHF.